Shown below are 18 T cell receptor beta chains from a single sample sequenced in a study of monozygotic twins with inflammatory bowel disease. Reprocessing the 5' RACE reads, TCRdb reports a single entry for every CDR3 protein and omits DNA. This repertoire comprises about 160,000 distinct CDR3 sequences; its ten largest clones make up around 2.4%. The sequencing sample was made of blood. All receptors come from a human donor with ulcerative colitis or Crohn's disease, or a healthy co-twin of an affected twin (not recorded which).

The chain uses TRBV18 and TRBJ1-1; the D call of TRBD1 rests on TCRdb alone, since no DNA is present to check it. Germline CDR1 and CDR2: KGHSH and LQKENI. This CDR3 has 14 amino acids. CDR3 residues: CASSSSQGSPEAFF.

The V gene is TRBV7-9, the J gene TRBJ2-2; the TCRdb call, TRBD1, lacks DNA for checking. Per germline, CDR1 SEHNR and CDR2 FQNEAQ (reference sequence). The length of the CDR3 is 17 residues. Here the CDR3 reads CASSLPPGRFATGELFF.

V and J are TRBV12-2 and TRBJ1-1. TRBV12-2 is termed a pseudogene. The CDR3 totals 14 residues. CDR3 sequence: CASRLPPDSPRAFF.

This chain connects TRBV12-3 or TRBV12-4 to TRBJ1-2; checking the TCRdb D call of TRBD1 is not possible without DNA. The CDR3 runs 13 residues. The CDR3 reads CASSLGQGRGYTF.

This chain connects TRBV12-3 or TRBV12-4 to TRBJ1-2; TCRdb calls TRBD1, which cannot be checked without DNA. CDR3 size: 13 residues. The chain's CDR3 is CASSLQDRSGYTF.

The rearrangement links TRBV5-5 to TRBJ1-5; TCRdb picks TRBD1, but there is no DNA to check that call. Germline CDR1 SGHKS, CDR2 YYEKEE (reference sequence). There are 17 residues in the CDR3. CDR3 amino acids: CASSLDWTGGDGQPQHF. The full variable domain, rest sourced from reference TRBV5-5 and TRBJ1-5, is DAGVTQSPTHLIKTRGQQVTLRCSPISGHKSVSWYQQVLGQGPQFIFQYYEKEERGRGNFPDRFSARQFPNYSSELNVNALLLGDSALYLCASSLDWTGGDGQPQHFGDGTRLSIL.

The V call is TRBV5-1, the J call TRBJ2-7; TCRdb's D call, TRBD2, is unchecked because there is no DNA. The CDR3 contains 18 residues. CDR1 is SGHRS, CDR2 YFSETQ, per germline. The CDR3 region is CASSLGTSGGALSYEQYF.

This rearrangement joins TRBV28 to TRBJ2-5; TCRdb lists TRBD2, though no DNA is available to test this call. Germline values: CDR1 MDHEN, CDR2 SYDVKM. The CDR3 extends over 18 amino acids. The CDR3 here is CASSPVGLAGGLAETQYF.

This rearrangement joins TRBV5-1 to TRBJ1-6; the D call of TRBD1 rests on TCRdb alone, since no DNA is present to check it. CDR3 length: 15 amino acids. Germline lookup yields CDR1 SGHRS and CDR2 YFSETQ. This chain's CDR3 is CASSSITAGDSPLHF.

This chain uses TRBV7-2 with TRBJ2-7. Germline V gives CDR1 SGHTA, CDR2 FQGNSA. CDR3 size: 14 residues. The CDR3 is CASSLETFRSEQYF.

The gene calls are TRBV14 and TRBJ2-7; without DNA, the TCRdb call of TRBD1 cannot be checked. In germline, CDR1 is SGHDN, CDR2 FVKESK. The CDR3 runs to 15 residues. CDR3 protein: CARIIEGQKAYEQYF.

J is TRBJ2-2 and V is TRBV19. Per germline, CDR1 LNHDA and CDR2 SQIVND (reference sequence). CDR3 length: 13 residues. CDR3: CASSISVTGELFF.

The chain has TRBV9 and TRBJ2-1. CDR1 is SGDLS and CDR2 is YYNGEE in the germline V gene. This CDR3 spans 15 amino acids. The CDR3 region is CASSVVGDLYNEQFF.

J is TRBJ2-5 and V is TRBV19; absent DNA, TCRdb's TRBD2 call cannot be checked. The germline V gene encodes CDR1 LNHDA and CDR2 SQIVND (reference sequence). CDR3 length: 14 residues. The CDR3: CASSILRDQETQYF.

The chain recombines TRBV19 with TRBJ2-7. CDR1 is LNHDA and CDR2 is SQIVND in the germline V gene (reference sequence). The CDR3 has 12 residues. The CDR3 loop is CASSLSKGEQYF.

The J gene is TRBJ2-5, the V gene TRBV5-4; TCRdb's D call, TRBD2, is unchecked because there is no DNA. CDR1 and CDR2 from the germline V gene are SGHNT and YYREEE (reference sequence). The CDR3 consists of 16 residues. CDR3 residues: CASSRGLVDSQETQYF.

The chain combines TRBV20-1 with TRBJ1-2. The CDR3 contains 15 residues. CDR1 is DFQATT and CDR2 is SNEGSKA in the germline V gene (reference sequence). Here the CDR3 reads CSARDLAGPLSGYTF.

The chain recombines TRBV5-1 with TRBJ2-7; no DNA is available, so the TRBD2 call from TCRdb remains unchecked. CDR3 length equals 14 residues. In germline, CDR1 is SGHRS, CDR2 YFSETQ. The CDR3 is CASSYGGLPYEQYF.